This TCR beta chain emerged from a study of blood T cells in healthy people across ages. This clonotype was detected a few times. The second PCR ran about 6 to 12 cycles with a sample-barcoded 5' primer and J-beta primers. TCRdb re-called the 5' RACE reads through MiXCR, storing one row per CDR3 protein. The sample holds some 1.1 million distinct CDR3 sequences; 35% to 40% are singletons and the top ten take roughly 13%. Germline loops: CDR1 SGHRS, CDR2 YFSETQ. Deletions cut 2 bases from V and 0 bases from J, with 14 bases between. This CDR3 contains 16 residues. The rearrangement joins TRBV5-1 to TRBJ1-1; D is unclear. Source material: blood. This clonotype was sampled from a man aged 18 to 29 in good health. CDR3 in DNA: TGCGCCAGCAGCTTACCGGGCCCTACAATGAACACTGAAGCTTTCTTT. Its protein is CASSLPGPTMNTEAFF.